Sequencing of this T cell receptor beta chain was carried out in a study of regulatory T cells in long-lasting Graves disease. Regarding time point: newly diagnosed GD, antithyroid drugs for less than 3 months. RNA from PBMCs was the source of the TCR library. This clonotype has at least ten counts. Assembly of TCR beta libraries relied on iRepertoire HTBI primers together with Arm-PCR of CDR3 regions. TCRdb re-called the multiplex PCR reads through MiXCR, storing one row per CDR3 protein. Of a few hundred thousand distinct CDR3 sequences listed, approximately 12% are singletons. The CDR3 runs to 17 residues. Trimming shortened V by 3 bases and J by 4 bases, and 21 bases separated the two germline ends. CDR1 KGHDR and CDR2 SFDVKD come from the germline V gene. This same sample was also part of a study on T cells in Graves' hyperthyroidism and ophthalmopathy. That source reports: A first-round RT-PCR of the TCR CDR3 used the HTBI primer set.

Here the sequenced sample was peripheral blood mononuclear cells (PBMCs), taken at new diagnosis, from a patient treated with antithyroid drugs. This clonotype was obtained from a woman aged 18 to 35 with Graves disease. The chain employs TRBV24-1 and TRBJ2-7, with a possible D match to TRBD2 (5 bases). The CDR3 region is CATSDPYTRPMSYEQYV. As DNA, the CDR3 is TGTGCCACCAGTGATCCGTACACTAGGCCCATGTCATACGAGCAGTACGTC.